This TCR beta chain was recorded in a study of blood T cell repertoires in COVID-19. Turning to the study itself: COVID-19 samples from acute and convalescent phases originated in the United States, Italy and Spain. PBMCs, B-cell-depleted T cells, or T cells provided the cDNA or gDNA that made up the material.

In the source study's methods: Reference gene primer amplification in the assay estimated nucleated cell counts. The assay was immunoSEQ multiplex PCR, and TCRdb's table has in-frame clones only and misses some. V, J and clone size derive from that table, while D and trimming were established from the DNA sequence. The table shows about 80,000 clones, with approximately 76% occurring only once. Looked up from germline, CDR1 is LNHDA and CDR2 is SQIVND (reference sequence). This CDR3 has 14 residues. V gave up 7 bases and J gave up 4 bases; unmatched junction bases: 5. Material: peripheral blood. This clonotype originated in a man between 65 and 85 years old with active or convalescent COVID-19. V usage is TRBV19 and J usage is TRBJ2-1, with TRBD1 matching 9 bases. Here the CDR3 reads CASNAGTGYNEQFF. The CDR3 nucleotides read TGTGCCAGTAATGCTGGGACAGGGTACAATGAGCAGTTCTTC.